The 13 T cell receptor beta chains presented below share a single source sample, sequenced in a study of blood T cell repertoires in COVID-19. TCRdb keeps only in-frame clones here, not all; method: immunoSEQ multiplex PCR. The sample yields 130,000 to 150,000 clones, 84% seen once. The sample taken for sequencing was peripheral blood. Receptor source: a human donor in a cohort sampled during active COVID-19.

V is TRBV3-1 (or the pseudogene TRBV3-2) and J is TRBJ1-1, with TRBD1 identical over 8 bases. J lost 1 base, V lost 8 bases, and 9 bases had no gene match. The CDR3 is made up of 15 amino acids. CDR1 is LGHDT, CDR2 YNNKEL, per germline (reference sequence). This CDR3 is CASRWGGTGNTEAFF. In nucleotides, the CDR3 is TGTGCCAGCCGCTGGGGGGGGACAGGGAACACTGAAGCTTTCTTT.

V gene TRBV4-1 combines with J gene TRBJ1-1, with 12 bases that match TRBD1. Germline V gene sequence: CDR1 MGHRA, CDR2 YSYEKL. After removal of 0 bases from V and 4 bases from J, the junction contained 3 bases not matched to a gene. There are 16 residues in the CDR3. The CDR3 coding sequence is TGCGCCAGCAGCCAAGATCGGGGACAGGGGGCCACTGAAGCTTTCTTT. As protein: CASSQDRGQGATEAFF.

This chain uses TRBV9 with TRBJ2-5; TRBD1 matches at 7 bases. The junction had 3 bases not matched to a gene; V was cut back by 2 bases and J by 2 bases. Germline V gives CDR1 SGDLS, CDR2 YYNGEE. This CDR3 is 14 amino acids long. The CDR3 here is CASSVGTEQETQYF. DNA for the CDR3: TGTGCCAGCAGCGTTGGGACAGAACAAGAGACCCAGTACTTC. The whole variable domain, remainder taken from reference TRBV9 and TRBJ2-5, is DSGVTQTPKHLITATGQRVTLRCSPRSGDLSVYWYQQSLDQGLQFLIQYYNGEERAKGNILERFSAQQFPDLHSELNLSSLELGDSALYFCASSVGTEQETQYFGPGTRLLVL.

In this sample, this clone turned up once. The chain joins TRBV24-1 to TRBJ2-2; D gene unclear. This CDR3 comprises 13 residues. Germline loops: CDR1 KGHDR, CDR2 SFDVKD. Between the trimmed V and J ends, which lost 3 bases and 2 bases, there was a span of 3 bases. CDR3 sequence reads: CATSDINTGELFF. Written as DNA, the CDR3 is TGTGCCACCAGTGATATAAACACCGGGGAGCTGTTTTTT.

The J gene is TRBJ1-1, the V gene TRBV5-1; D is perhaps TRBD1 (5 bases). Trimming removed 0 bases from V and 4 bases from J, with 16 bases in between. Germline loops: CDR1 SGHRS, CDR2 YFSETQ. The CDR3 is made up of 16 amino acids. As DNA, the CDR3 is TGCGCCAGCAGCTTGGCCCCGGGGGGACGGGGCACTGAAGCTTTCTTT. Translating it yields CASSLAPGGRGTEAFF.

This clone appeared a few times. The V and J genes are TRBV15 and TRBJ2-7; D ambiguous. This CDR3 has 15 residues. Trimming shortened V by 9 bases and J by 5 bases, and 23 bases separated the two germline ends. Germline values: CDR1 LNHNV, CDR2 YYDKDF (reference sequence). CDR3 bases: TGTGCCACGTCCCTCTTCGTGACATTGTCCCACGAGCAGTACTTC. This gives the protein CATSLFVTLSHEQYF.

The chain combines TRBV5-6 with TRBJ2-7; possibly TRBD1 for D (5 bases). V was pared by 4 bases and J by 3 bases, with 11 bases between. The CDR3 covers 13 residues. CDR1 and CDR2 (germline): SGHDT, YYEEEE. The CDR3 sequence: CASSTGRVYEQYF. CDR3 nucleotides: TGTGCCAGCAGCACAGGACGGGTCTACGAGCAGTACTTC.

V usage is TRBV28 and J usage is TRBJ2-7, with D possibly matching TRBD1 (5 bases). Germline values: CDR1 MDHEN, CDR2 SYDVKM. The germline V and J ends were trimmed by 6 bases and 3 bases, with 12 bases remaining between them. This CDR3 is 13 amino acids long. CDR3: CASSLGPFYEQYF. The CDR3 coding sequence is TGTGCCAGCAGCTTGGGGCCATTCTACGAGCAGTACTTC.

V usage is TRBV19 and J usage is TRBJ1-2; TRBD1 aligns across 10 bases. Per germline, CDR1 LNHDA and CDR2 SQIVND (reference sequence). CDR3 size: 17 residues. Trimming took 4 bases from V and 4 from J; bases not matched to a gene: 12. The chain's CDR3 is CASSTGTGAPLLYGYTF. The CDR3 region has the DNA TGTGCCAGTAGTACCGGGACAGGGGCCCCCCTTCTCTATGGCTACACCTTC.

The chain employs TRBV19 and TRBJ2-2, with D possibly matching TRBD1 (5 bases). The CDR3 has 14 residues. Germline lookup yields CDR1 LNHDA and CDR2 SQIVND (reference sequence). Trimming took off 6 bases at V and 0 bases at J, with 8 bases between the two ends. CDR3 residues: CASRWTSNTGELFF. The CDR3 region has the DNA TGTGCCAGTAGGTGGACATCGAACACCGGGGAGCTGTTTTTT.

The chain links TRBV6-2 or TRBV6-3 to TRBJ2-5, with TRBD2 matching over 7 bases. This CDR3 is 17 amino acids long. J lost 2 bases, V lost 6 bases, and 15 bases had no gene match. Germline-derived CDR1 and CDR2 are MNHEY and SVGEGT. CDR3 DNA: TGTGCCAGCAGCCCAGGTCTGCGAGCGGGGATGCAAGAGACCCAGTACTTC. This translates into CASSPGLRAGMQETQYF.

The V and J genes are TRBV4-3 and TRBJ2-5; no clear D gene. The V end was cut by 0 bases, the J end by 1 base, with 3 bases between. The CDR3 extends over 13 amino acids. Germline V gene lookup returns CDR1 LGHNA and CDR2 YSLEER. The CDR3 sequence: CASSQDRQETQYF. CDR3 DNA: TGCGCCAGCAGCCAAGACCGCCAAGAGACCCAGTACTTC.

CDR3 bases: TGTGCCAGTAGTATTGGATCCAGGGGGAATCAGCCCCAGCATTTT. Its protein product is CASSIGSRGNQPQHF. The chain combines TRBV19 with TRBJ1-5; 7 nucleotides align to TRBD1. The V gene end was trimmed by 3 bases and the J gene end by 4 bases; junction bases not matched to a gene: 6. CDR3 size: 15 residues. CDR1 is LNHDA and CDR2 is SQIVND in the germline V gene (reference sequence). Looking up the rest from reference TRBV19 and TRBJ1-5 gives the full variable domain: DGGITQSPKYLFRKEGQNVTLSCEQNLNHDAMYWYRQDPGQGLRLIYYSQIVNDFQKGDIAEGYSVSREKKESFPLTVTSAQKNPTAFYLCASSIGSRGNQPQHFGDGTRLSIL.